The 3 T cell receptor beta chains reported below all come from one sample, sequenced in a study of control samples from healthy donors and cancer patients. Using immunoSEQ multiplex PCR, the repertoire was profiled, and TCRdb retains in-frame clones only, with some absent. The sample includes about 69,000 clones, about 80% of them seen just once. Sequencing was done on a sample of PBMCs. All receptors come from a woman between 50 and 59 years old with lung cancer.

This rearrangement joins TRBV2 to TRBJ1-5, with no clear D. Germline-derived CDR1 and CDR2 are SNHLY and FYNNEI. V gave up 8 bases and J gave up 3 bases, with 11 bases separating them. This CDR3 has 13 residues. In DNA, the CDR3 is TGTGCCAGCGGAGGGCTCGACAATCAGCCCCAGCATTTT. This codes for CASGGLDNQPQHF. The full variable domain, its missing parts supplied by reference TRBV2 and TRBJ1-5, is EPEVTQTPSHQVTQMGQEVILRCVPISNHLYFYWYRQILGQKVEFLVSFYNNEISEKSEIFDDQFSVERPDGSNFTLKIRSTKLEDSAMYFCASGGLDNQPQHFGDGTRLSIL.

The rearrangement uses TRBV5-1 and TRBJ1-1; D might be TRBD1 (5 bases). Germline loops: CDR1 SGHRS, CDR2 YFSETQ. The CDR3 sequence is 15 residues long. Trimming left V 4 bases short and J 1 base short, with 14 bases between. The CDR3 nucleotides read TGCGCCAGCAGCCTAAGACCGACAGAGAACACTGAAGCTTTCTTT. Encoded protein: CASSLRPTENTEAFF. Filled out from reference TRBV5-1 and TRBJ1-1, the complete variable domain reads KAGVTQTPRYLIKTRGQQVTLSCSPISGHRSVSWYQQTPGQGLQFLFEYFSETQRNKGNFPGRFSGRQFSNSRSEMNVSTLELGDSALYLCASSLRPTENTEAFFGQGTRLTVV.

The rearrangement links TRBV24-1 to TRBJ2-1; D ambiguous. Germline CDR1 is KGHDR and CDR2 is SFDVKD. The CDR3 is 14 amino acids. The germline V and J ends were trimmed by 3 bases and 4 bases, with 9 bases remaining between them. The CDR3 region has the DNA TGTGCCACCAGTGATCCGTATAGGTACAATGAGCAGTTCTTC. This gives the protein CATSDPYRYNEQFF.